This is a list of T cell receptor beta chains from one sample in a study of T cell responses to AZD1222 COVID-19 vaccine. Libraries were prepared by immunoSEQ multiplex PCR; TCRdb keeps only in-frame clonotypes and omits some of them. This sample contains about 140,000 clones. The specimen was peripheral blood. These receptors were collected from an adult in good health. CDR3s include the opening cysteine and the closing phenylalanine or tryptophan. Fields, in order: V gene, D gene, J gene, CDR3 protein, CDR3 DNA. The D gene is left open where the match is weak.

>TRBV4-1|NA|TRBJ1-2
CASSQVKGDDGYTF
TGCGCCAGCAGCCAAGTGAAGGGCGACGATGGCTACACCTTC
>TRBV5-1|NA|TRBJ1-2
CASSLAGTPNYGYTF
TGCGCCAGCAGCTTGGCCGGGACACCAAACTATGGCTACACCTTC
>TRBV9|NA|TRBJ1-2
CASSGGVQAIYGYTF
TGTGCCAGCAGCGGGGGGGTACAGGCGATCTATGGCTACACCTTC
>TRBV11-2|NA|TRBJ2-1
CASSLDRTALYNEQFF
TGTGCCAGCAGCTTAGATCGGACAGCGTTGTACAATGAGCAGTTCTTC
>TRBV4-3|NA|TRBJ1-5
CASSQDQGGQPQHF
TGCGCCAGCAGCCAAGATCAGGGTGGTCAGCCCCAGCATTTT
>TRBV7-6|NA|TRBJ2-5
CASSLLSGRPQETQYF
TGTGCCAGCAGCTTATTGTCGGGTAGGCCCCAAGAGACCCAGTACTTC
>TRBV11-2|TRBD2|TRBJ2-1
CASSLAISGGHNEQFF
TGTGCCAGCAGCTTGGCGATTAGCGGGGGACACAATGAGCAGTTCTTC
>TRBV15|NA|TRBJ1-5
CATSRGERALSAQHF
TGTGCCACCAGCAGGGGGGAAAGGGCCCTATCGGCCCAGCATTTT
>TRBV7-2|NA|TRBJ2-5
CASSTNRAQETQYF
TGTGCCAGCAGCACCAACAGGGCTCAAGAGACCCAGTACTTC
>TRBV30|NA|TRBJ1-6
CAWSIQGGIYSPLHF
TGTGCCTGGAGTATACAGGGAGGGATCTATTCACCCCTCCACTTT
>TRBV15|NA|TRBJ1-6
CATSRDPGQGGLPLHF
TGTGCCACCAGCAGAGATCCGGGACAAGGGGGGTTACCCCTCCACTTT
>TRBV15|NA|TRBJ2-5
CATTTGTTDVETQYF
TGTGCCACCACCACGGGGACAACGGACGTGGAGACCCAGTACTTC
>TRBV6-1|NA|TRBJ2-2
CASSDWGGLTNTGELFF
TGTGCCAGCAGTGATTGGGGGGGGCTCACGAACACCGGGGAGCTGTTTTTT
>TRBV28|NA|TRBJ1-2
CASSFLLEWGYTF
TGTGCCAGCAGTTTTCTTTTGGAGTGGGGCTACACCTTC
>TRBV27|NA|TRBJ2-5
CASSTIWVPQETQYF
TGTGCCAGCAGTACGATCTGGGTACCCCAAGAGACCCAGTACTTC
>TRBV6-1|NA|TRBJ2-7
CASSEARGYYEQYF
TGTGCCAGCAGTGAAGCGCGGGGCTACTACGAGCAGTACTTC
>TRBV12-3/TRBV12-4|NA|TRBJ1-5
CASSRGWESPQHF
TGTGCCAGCAGTCGAGGATGGGAGTCGCCCCAGCATTTT
>TRBV27|NA|TRBJ1-1
CASSYQGSTEAFF
TGTGCCAGCAGTTATCAGGGTAGCACTGAAGCTTTCTTT
>TRBV12-3/TRBV12-4|NA|TRBJ2-7
CASSLAGYEQYF
TGTGCCAGCAGTTTAGCGGGCTACGAGCAGTACTTC
>TRBV5-1|NA|TRBJ1-1
CASSSGTGEAFF
TGCGCCAGCAGCTCCGGAACAGGGGAAGCTTTCTTT
>TRBV7-8|NA|TRBJ1-5
CASSSPASPQHF
TGTGCCAGCAGCTCCCCCGCGTCGCCCCAGCATTTT
>TRBV5-4|TRBD1|TRBJ2-7
CASSTQGDLEQYF
TGTGCCAGCAGCACACAGGGGGACCTCGAGCAGTACTTC
>TRBV3-1/TRBV3-2|NA|TRBJ1-2
CASSQVLRTANVNYGYTF
TGTGCCAGCAGCCAAGTTCTACGGACAGCCAACGTTAACTATGGCTACACCTTC
>TRBV20-1|NA|TRBJ1-5
CSARATQPQHF
TGCAGTGCGCGGGCAACCCAGCCCCAGCATTTT
>TRBV7-8|NA|TRBJ1-1
CASSLRTENTEAFF
TGTGCCAGCAGCCTGAGGACGGAGAACACTGAAGCTTTCTTT
>TRBV7-9|NA|TRBJ2-1
CASSLAPTRNEQFF
TGTGCCAGCAGCTTAGCTCCGACACGGAATGAGCAGTTCTTC
>TRBV7-2|NA|TRBJ1-6
CASTPQGTYNSPLHF
TGTGCCAGCACCCCTCAAGGGACTTATAATTCACCCCTCCACTTT
>TRBV29-1|TRBD1|TRBJ1-1
CSVRQGGTEAFF
TGCAGCGTCCGACAGGGCGGAACTGAAGCTTTCTTT
>TRBV5-3|NA|TRBJ1-1
CAFEAGLEYTEAFF
TGTGCTTTTGAGGCAGGGCTGGAGTACACTGAAGCTTTCTTT
>TRBV7-2|NA|TRBJ1-3
CASSLGGGFSGNTIYF
TGTGCCAGCAGCTTAGGCGGGGGCTTCTCTGGAAACACCATATATTTT
>TRBV5-1|TRBD1|TRBJ1-2
CASSFGQAPSRDGYTF
TGCGCCAGCAGCTTCGGACAGGCCCCCAGTCGGGATGGCTACACCTTC
>TRBV2|TRBD1|TRBJ1-1
CASSDKGQGITEAFF
TGTGCCAGCAGCGATAAGGGACAGGGTATAACTGAAGCTTTCTTT
>TRBV6-5|TRBD2|TRBJ2-1
CASSPLAGDYNEQFF
TGTGCCAGCAGTCCTCTAGCGGGGGACTACAATGAGCAGTTCTTC
>TRBV5-8|NA|TRBJ1-3
CASSLAAGSGNTIYF
TGTGCCAGCAGCTTGGCCGCTGGATCTGGAAACACCATATATTTT
>TRBV2|NA|TRBJ1-2
CASSRGGDGYTF
TGTGCCAGCAGTCGAGGAGGGGATGGCTACACCTTC
>TRBV12-5|NA|TRBJ2-1
CASGPRLGPYNEQFF
TGTGCTAGTGGACCCAGACTCGGGCCCTACAATGAGCAGTTCTTC
>TRBV5-4|NA|TRBJ1-3
CASSLVGGAGSGNTIYF
TGTGCCAGCAGCTTGGTAGGAGGAGCGGGGTCTGGAAACACCATATATTTT
>TRBV19|TRBD1|TRBJ2-7
CASSPGTGGWYEQYF
TGTGCCAGTAGTCCGGGGACAGGGGGCTGGTACGAGCAGTACTTC
>TRBV6-2/TRBV6-3|NA|TRBJ1-1
CASSYVQGQKTEAFF
TGTGCCAGCAGTTACGTGCAGGGGCAAAAAACTGAAGCTTTCTTT
>TRBV19|NA|TRBJ2-2
CASSTKGGPGWGELFF
TGTGCCAGTAGTACCAAGGGAGGCCCCGGTTGGGGGGAGCTGTTTTTT